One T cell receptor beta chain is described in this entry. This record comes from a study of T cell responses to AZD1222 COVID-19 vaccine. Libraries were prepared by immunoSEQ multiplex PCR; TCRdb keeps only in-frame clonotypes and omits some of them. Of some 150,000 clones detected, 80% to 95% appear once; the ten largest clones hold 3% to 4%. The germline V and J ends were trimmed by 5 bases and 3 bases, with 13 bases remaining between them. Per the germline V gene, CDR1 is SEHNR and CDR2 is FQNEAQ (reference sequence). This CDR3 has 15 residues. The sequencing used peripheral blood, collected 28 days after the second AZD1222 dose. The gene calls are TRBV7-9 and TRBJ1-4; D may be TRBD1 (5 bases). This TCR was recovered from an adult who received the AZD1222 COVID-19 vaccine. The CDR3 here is CASSAVGGSNEKLFF. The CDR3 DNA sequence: TGTGCCAGCAGCGCTGTCGGGGGATCTAATGAAAAACTGTTTTTT.